The sequence of this TCR beta chain was determined in a study of siplizumab effects on memory and regulatory T cells. General study results and limits: Naive T cells looked more diverse than memory cells, and they looked like major contributors to the alloresponse. It was not possible to assign a naive or memory phenotype to roughly 80-96% of proliferating CD4+ or CD8+ clones. Treg-derived clones made up an average of approximately 70% of mappable alloreactive CD4+ clones with siplizumab and 26.9% in controls. Proliferating Tregs from siplizumab cultures lacked functional confirmation of suppression.

On this clone itself: Its antigen is currently unknown.

Data came from immunoSEQ multiplex PCR; TCRdb stores just in-frame clones and leaves some out. The data contain over 65,000 clones, 93% of them singletons. Input material: CD8+ T cells sorted from blood. The clonotype was recovered from a human donor in good health.

CDR3 bases: TGTGCCAGTAGTATAGCGGCAGGGAATGAAAAACTGTTTTTT. Translating it yields CASSIAAGNEKLFF. The gene calls are TRBV19 and TRBJ1-4; D perhaps matches TRBD1 (5 bases). V dropped 1 base and J dropped 5 bases, with 8 bases sitting between them. Germline V gives CDR1 LNHDA, CDR2 SQIVND (reference sequence). The CDR3 has 14 residues.